This TCR beta chain was obtained from a study of blood T cell repertoires in COVID-19. V was pared by 2 bases and J by 4 bases, with 5 bases of the junction left unmatched. Germline V CDR1 and CDR2: WSHSY, SAAADI. The CDR3 runs to 15 residues. Sequenced by immunoSEQ multiplex PCR; TCRdb stores in-frame clones only, minus some. This sample has about 58,000 clones; 75% to 90% occur once, and the top ten carry 7% to 10%. The V call is TRBV10-2, the J call TRBJ1-2; TRBD1 matches 9 bases. This TCR derives from a woman aged 70-85 years with active COVID-19. The sequencing sample was made of peripheral blood. The CDR3 DNA reads as TGCGCCAGCAGTGAGGGGACAGGGATGGTCTATGGCTACACCTTC. It yields the protein CASSEGTGMVYGYTF.